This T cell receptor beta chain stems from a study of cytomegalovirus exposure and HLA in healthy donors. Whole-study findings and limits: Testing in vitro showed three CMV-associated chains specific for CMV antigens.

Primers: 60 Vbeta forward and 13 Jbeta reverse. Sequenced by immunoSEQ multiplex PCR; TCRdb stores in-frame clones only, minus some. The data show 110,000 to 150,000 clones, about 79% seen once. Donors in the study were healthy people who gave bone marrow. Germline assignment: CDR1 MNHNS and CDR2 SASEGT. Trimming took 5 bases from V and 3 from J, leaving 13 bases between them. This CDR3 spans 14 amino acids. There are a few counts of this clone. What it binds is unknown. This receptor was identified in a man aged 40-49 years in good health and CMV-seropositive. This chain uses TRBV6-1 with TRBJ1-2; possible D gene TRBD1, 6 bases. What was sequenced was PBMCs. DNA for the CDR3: TGTGCCAGCAGTTTTCAGGGGAGCTACTATGGCTACACCTTC. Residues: CASSFQGSYYGYTF.